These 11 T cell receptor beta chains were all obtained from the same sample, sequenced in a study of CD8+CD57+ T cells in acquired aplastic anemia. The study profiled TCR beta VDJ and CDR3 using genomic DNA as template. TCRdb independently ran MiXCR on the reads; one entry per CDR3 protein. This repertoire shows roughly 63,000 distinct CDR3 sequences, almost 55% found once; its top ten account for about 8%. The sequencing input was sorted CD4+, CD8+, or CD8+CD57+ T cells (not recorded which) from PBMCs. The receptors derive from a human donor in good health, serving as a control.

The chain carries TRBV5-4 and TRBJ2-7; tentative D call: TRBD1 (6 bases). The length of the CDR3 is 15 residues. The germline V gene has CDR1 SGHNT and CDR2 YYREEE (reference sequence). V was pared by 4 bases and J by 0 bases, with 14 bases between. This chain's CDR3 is CASSGVGASSYEQYV. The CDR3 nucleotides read TGTGCCAGCAGCGGGGTGGGGGCTAGCTCCTACGAGCAGTACGTC.

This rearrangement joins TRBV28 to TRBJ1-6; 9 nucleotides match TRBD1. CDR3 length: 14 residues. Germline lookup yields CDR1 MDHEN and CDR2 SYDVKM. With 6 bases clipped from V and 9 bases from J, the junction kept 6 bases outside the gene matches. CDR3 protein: CASREDRGSSPLHF. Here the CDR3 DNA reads TGTGCCAGCAGGGAGGACAGGGGCAGTTCACCCCTCCACTTT.

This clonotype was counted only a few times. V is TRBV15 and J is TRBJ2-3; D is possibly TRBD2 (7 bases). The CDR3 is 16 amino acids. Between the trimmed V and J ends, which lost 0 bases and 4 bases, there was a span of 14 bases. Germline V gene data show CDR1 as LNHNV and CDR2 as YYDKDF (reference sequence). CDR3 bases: TGTGCCACCAGCAGAGATCTCGGGGGGCGGTCAGATACGCAGTATTTT. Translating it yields CATSRDLGGRSDTQYF.

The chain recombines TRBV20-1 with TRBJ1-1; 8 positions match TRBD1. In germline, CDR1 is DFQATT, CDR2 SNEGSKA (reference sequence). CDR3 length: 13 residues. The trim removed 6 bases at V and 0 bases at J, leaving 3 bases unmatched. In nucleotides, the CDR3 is TGCAGTGCCCGGACAGGGCTGAACACTGAAGCTTTCTTT. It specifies CSARTGLNTEAFF.

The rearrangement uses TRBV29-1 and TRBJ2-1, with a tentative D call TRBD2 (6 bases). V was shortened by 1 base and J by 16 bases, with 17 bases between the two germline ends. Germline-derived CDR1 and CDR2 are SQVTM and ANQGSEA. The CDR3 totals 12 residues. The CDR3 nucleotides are TGCAGCGTTGAAGCCTATGGAGGGGACGTTTTCTTC. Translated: CSVEAYGGDVFF.

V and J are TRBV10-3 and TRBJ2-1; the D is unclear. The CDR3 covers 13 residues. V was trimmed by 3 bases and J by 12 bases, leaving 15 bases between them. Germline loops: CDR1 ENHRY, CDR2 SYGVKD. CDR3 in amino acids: CAISDLGEVGQFF. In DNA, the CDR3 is TGTGCCATCAGTGACCTAGGAGAGGTTGGGCAGTTCTTC.

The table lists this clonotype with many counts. CDR3 sequence reads: CASSLAQWAPDTQYF. The CDR3 DNA reads as TGTGCCAGCAGCTTGGCACAGTGGGCCCCAGATACGCAGTATTTT. The genes are TRBV5-5 and TRBJ2-3; D gene ambiguous. Looked up from germline, CDR1 is SGHKS and CDR2 is YYEKEE (reference sequence). Between the trimmed V and J ends, which lost 0 bases and 4 bases, there was a span of 12 bases. The CDR3 is made up of 15 amino acids.

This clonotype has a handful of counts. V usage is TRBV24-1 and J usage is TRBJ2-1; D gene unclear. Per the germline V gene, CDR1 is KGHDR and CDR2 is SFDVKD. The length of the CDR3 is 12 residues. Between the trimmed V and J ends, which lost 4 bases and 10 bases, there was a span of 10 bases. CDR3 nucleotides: TGTGCCACCAGTGACCCCTTGAAGGAGCAGTTCTTC. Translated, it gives CATSDPLKEQFF.

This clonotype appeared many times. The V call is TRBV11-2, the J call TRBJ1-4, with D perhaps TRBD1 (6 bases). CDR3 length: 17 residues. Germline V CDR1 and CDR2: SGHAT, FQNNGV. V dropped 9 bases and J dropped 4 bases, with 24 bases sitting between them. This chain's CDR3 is CARTVHRVLEINEKLFF. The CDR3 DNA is TGTGCCAGGACCGTACACAGGGTATTAGAGATTAATGAAAAACTGTTTTTT.

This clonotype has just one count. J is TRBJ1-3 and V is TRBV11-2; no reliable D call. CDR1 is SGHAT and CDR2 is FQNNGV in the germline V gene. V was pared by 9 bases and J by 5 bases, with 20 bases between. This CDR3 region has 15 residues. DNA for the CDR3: TGTGCCAGTAGTATCCCCTCCGTGGTGAGAAACACCATATATTTT. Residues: CASSIPSVVRNTIYF.

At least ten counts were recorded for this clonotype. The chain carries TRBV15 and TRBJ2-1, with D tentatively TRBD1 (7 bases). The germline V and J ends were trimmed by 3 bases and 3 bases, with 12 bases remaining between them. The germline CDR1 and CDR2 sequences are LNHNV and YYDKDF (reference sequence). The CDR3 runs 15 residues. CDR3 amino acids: CATSRQGGGYNEQFF. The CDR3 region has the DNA TGTGCCACCAGCAGGCAGGGGGGCGGCTACAATGAGCAGTTCTTC.